This T cell receptor (beta chain) was recorded in a study of PD-1 blockade in classical Hodgkin lymphoma. Noted time point: cycle 4 day 1 (C4D1), after six to seven weeks of nivolumab. Relapses following autologous stem cell transplantation were seen in all patients, with brentuximab vedotin exposure varying. By magnetic negative selection, CD8+ T cells were isolated from the thawed PBMCs. Study results and limitations: By cycle point C4D1, TCR diversity had risen significantly in CD4+ cells (but not CD8+ cells).

Libraries were prepared by immunoSEQ multiplex PCR; TCRdb keeps only in-frame clonotypes and omits some of them. The sample records some 4,100 clones, roughly 72% being singletons. The CDR3 is 13 amino acids. The germline V gene has CDR1 SGHRS and CDR2 YFSETQ. Trimming shortened V by 5 bases and J by 3 bases, and 12 bases separated the two germline ends. A word on this clone: Its antigen is not known.

The V gene is TRBV5-1, the J gene TRBJ2-7; the D is unclear. This receptor was obtained from a human donor with classical Hodgkin lymphoma. The sequences come from CD8+ T cells from blood, collected before the fourth cycle of nivolumab. The CDR3 DNA is TGCGCCAGCAGACCTTCCCCAGGCTACGAGCAGTACTTC. This gives the protein CASRPSPGYEQYF. Complete variable domain (other parts from reference TRBV5-1 and TRBJ2-7): KAGVTQTPRYLIKTRGQQVTLSCSPISGHRSVSWYQQTPGQGLQFLFEYFSETQRNKGNFPGRFSGRQFSNSRSEMNVSTLELGDSALYLCASRPSPGYEQYFGPGTRLTVT.